A selection of T cell receptor beta chains follows, all from one sample in a study of tumor-infiltrating lymphocytes in primary liver carcinoma. TCRdb used MiXCR to reprocess the multiplex PCR reads, holding one entry per CDR3 protein. The repertoire holds roughly 91,000 distinct CDR3 sequences, with around two thirds as singletons. Sequenced material: liver tumor tissue from sampling region 5. Receptor source: a woman aged 60-75 years with primary liver carcinoma and hepatitis B virus infection. Each CDR3 is given with its conserved first and last residue. D genes are given only for firm matches. Clone size, where shown, is once, few, many, or a class for clones that have expanded.

V gene: TRBV20-1; clone size: few; J gene: TRBJ2-4; D gene: TRBD2; CDR3 protein: CSARDRVGGRRVNIQYF; CDR3 DNA: TGCAGTGCTAGAGATCGGGTGGGCGGGAGGCGTGTAAACATTCAGTACTTC
V gene: TRBV28; clone size: NA; J gene: TRBJ1-5; D gene: TRBD1; CDR3 protein: CASSLLRGQGNQPQHF; CDR3 DNA: TGTGCCAGCAGTTTGCTAAGGGGGCAGGGGAATCAGCCCCAGCATTTT
V gene: TRBV11-2; clone size: NA; J gene: TRBJ2-1; D gene: NA; CDR3 protein: CASSLLQSSEQFF; CDR3 DNA: TGTGCCAGTAGCTTATTGCAGAGCAGTGAACAGTTCTTC
V gene: TRBV28; clone size: NA; J gene: TRBJ2-5; D gene: NA; CDR3 protein: CASTYNRGTQYF; CDR3 DNA: TGTGCCAGCACTTATAACAGAGGGACCCAGTACTTC
V gene: TRBV28; clone size: NA; J gene: TRBJ1-2; D gene: NA; CDR3 protein: CANRPLPGTGYYGYTF; CDR3 DNA: TGTGCCAACAGACCACTTCCCGGAACAGGGTACTATGGCTACACCTTC
V gene: TRBV19; clone size: few; J gene: TRBJ1-1; D gene: TRBD1; CDR3 protein: CASSTTGRTEAFF; CDR3 DNA: TGTGCCAGTAGTACGACAGGGAGGACTGAAGCTTTCTTT
V gene: TRBV28; clone size: NA; J gene: TRBJ1-2; D gene: NA; CDR3 protein: CASIWQRANYGYTF; CDR3 DNA: TGTGCCAGCATATGGCAGAGAGCTAACTATGGCTACACCTTC
V gene: TRBV12-3/TRBV12-4; clone size: once; J gene: TRBJ2-1; D gene: NA; CDR3 protein: CASSRLPYEQFF; CDR3 DNA: TGTGCCAGCAGCCGCCTTCCCTATGAGCAGTTCTTC
V gene: TRBV11-1; clone size: NA; J gene: TRBJ2-7; D gene: NA; CDR3 protein: CASSHWGTSYGQYF; CDR3 DNA: TGTGCCAGCAGCCATTGGGGGACCTCCTACGGGCAGTACTTC
V gene: TRBV5-1; clone size: many; J gene: TRBJ2-5; D gene: TRBD2; CDR3 protein: CASSFDLTAGAETQYF; CDR3 DNA: TGCGCCAGCAGCTTTGACCTGACGGCGGGAGCAGAGACCCAGTACTTC
V gene: TRBV11-2; clone size: NA; J gene: TRBJ2-3; D gene: NA; CDR3 protein: CASNLGIRRESTDTQYF; CDR3 DNA: TGTGCCAGCAACTTAGGGATCAGAAGGGAAAGCACAGATACGCAGTATTTT
V gene: TRBV29-1; clone size: NA; J gene: TRBJ1-2; D gene: NA; CDR3 protein: CSIRLRGGLGGYSF; CDR3 DNA: TGCAGCATTCGGTTGAGGGGCGGATTGGGAGGCTACTCCTTC
V gene: TRBV11-2; clone size: NA; J gene: TRBJ2-7; D gene: NA; CDR3 protein: CVSSSHLVQIYEQYF; CDR3 DNA: TGTGTTAGCAGCTCTCACCTGGTACAGATTTACGAGCAGTACTTC
V gene: TRBV6-1; clone size: many; J gene: TRBJ1-4; D gene: NA; CDR3 protein: CASSAGREYEKLFF; CDR3 DNA: TGTGCCAGCAGTGCGGGCAGAGAATATGAAAAACTGTTTTTT
V gene: TRBV5-6; clone size: once; J gene: TRBJ2-2; D gene: NA; CDR3 protein: CASSHGQGGTGKLLF; CDR3 DNA: TGTGCCAGCAGCCACGGACAGGGAGGGACCGGGAAGCTGCTTTTT
V gene: TRBV7-9; clone size: NA; J gene: TRBJ2-2; D gene: NA; CDR3 protein: CASTSDVGSLTGELFF; CDR3 DNA: TGTGCCAGCACCAGTGACGTCGGGTCTCTCACCGGGGAACTGTTTTTT
V gene: TRBV11-3; clone size: NA; J gene: TRBJ1-2; D gene: NA; CDR3 protein: CASSLDHVTGYGYTF; CDR3 DNA: TGTGCCAGCAGCTTAGATCACGTCACCGGCTATGGGTACACCTTC
V gene: TRBV29-1; clone size: NA; J gene: TRBJ2-7; D gene: NA; CDR3 protein: CSVEEKGHEQYF; CDR3 DNA: TGCAGCGTTGAAGAAAAGGGTCACGAGCAATACTTC
V gene: TRBV11-2; clone size: NA; J gene: TRBJ2-2; D gene: NA; CDR3 protein: CARSPSAGGAGELFF; CDR3 DNA: TGTGCCAGAAGCCCCTCGGCAGGGGGGGCCGGGGAGCTGTTTTTT
V gene: TRBV7-3; clone size: few; J gene: TRBJ1-1; D gene: NA; CDR3 protein: CASSLTGQNTEAFF; CDR3 DNA: TGTGCCAGCAGCTTAACCGGACAGAACACTGAAGCTTTCTTT
V gene: TRBV9; clone size: once; J gene: TRBJ1-6; D gene: TRBD1; CDR3 protein: CASSAGTGGWDSPLHF; CDR3 DNA: TGTGCCAGCAGCGCCGGGACAGGGGGATGGGATTCACCCCTCCACTTT
V gene: TRBV11-2; clone size: NA; J gene: TRBJ1-2; D gene: NA; CDR3 protein: CASSVRQASSYGYTF; CDR3 DNA: TGTGCCAGCAGCGTACGACAGGCTTCTTCCTATGGCTACACCTTC
V gene: TRBV28; clone size: many; J gene: TRBJ2-7; D gene: NA; CDR3 protein: CATVTSSYEQYF; CDR3 DNA: TGTGCCACCGTGACTAGCTCCTACGAGCAGTACTTC
V gene: TRBV6-5; clone size: NA; J gene: TRBJ2-4; D gene: NA; CDR3 protein: CASRSGEASAKNIQYF; CDR3 DNA: TGTGCCAGCAGGTCAGGGGAGGCTAGTGCCAAAAATATTCAGTACTTC
V gene: TRBV6-1; clone size: once; J gene: TRBJ2-7; D gene: NA; CDR3 protein: CASSEIYSYKQYF; CDR3 DNA: TGTGCCAGCAGTGAGATCTACAGCTACAAGCAGTACTTC
V gene: TRBV11-2; clone size: NA; J gene: TRBJ1-2; D gene: NA; CDR3 protein: CTSSLETPEGFYGYTF; CDR3 DNA: TGTACCAGCAGTCTCGAGACACCGGAGGGGTTCTATGGCTACACCTTC
V gene: TRBV13; clone size: many; J gene: TRBJ2-1; D gene: TRBD2; CDR3 protein: CASSPSGANFDNEQFF; CDR3 DNA: TGTGCCAGCAGCCCTAGCGGAGCTAACTTCGACAATGAGCAGTTCTTC
V gene: TRBV15; clone size: few; J gene: TRBJ1-4; D gene: NA; CDR3 protein: CATSRVHRDDEKLFF; CDR3 DNA: TGTGCCACCAGCAGAGTCCACAGGGACGATGAAAAACTGTTTTTT
V gene: TRBV29-1; clone size: NA; J gene: TRBJ2-5; D gene: TRBD1; CDR3 protein: CNAGQGVGETQYF; CDR3 DNA: TGCAACGCGGGACAGGGGGTTGGAGAGACCCAGTACTTC
V gene: TRBV15; clone size: NA; J gene: TRBJ1-5; D gene: NA; CDR3 protein: CATSRDKGYNQPQHF; CDR3 DNA: TGTGCCACCAGCAGAGATAAGGGGTACAATCAGCCCCAGCATTTT
V gene: TRBV28; clone size: NA; J gene: TRBJ2-3; D gene: NA; CDR3 protein: CASSPSAYRGIDTQYF; CDR3 DNA: TGTGCCAGCAGTCCCTCGGCTTATCGGGGCATAGATACGCAGTATTTT
V gene: TRBV11-3; clone size: once; J gene: TRBJ2-5; D gene: NA; CDR3 protein: CASRAGPAAQEAQYF; CDR3 DNA: TGTGCCAGCAGGGCAGGACCCGCGGCACAAGAGGCCCAGTACTTC
V gene: TRBV11-2; clone size: NA; J gene: TRBJ2-4; D gene: NA; CDR3 protein: CAGSLEGRGQRGNTQYF; CDR3 DNA: TGTGCCGGCAGCTTAGAGGGTAGGGGACAGCGGGGAAACACTCAGTACTTC
V gene: TRBV28; clone size: NA; J gene: TRBJ2-1; D gene: NA; CDR3 protein: CASSFSLVGVGNEQFF; CDR3 DNA: TGTGCCAGCAGTTTCTCCTTAGTGGGAGTCGGTAATGAGCAGTTCTTC
V gene: TRBV6-5; clone size: NA; J gene: TRBJ1-2; D gene: NA; CDR3 protein: CASSKQGHQYGYTF; CDR3 DNA: TGTGCCAGCAGTAAGCAGGGGCATCAATATGGCTACACCTTC
V gene: TRBV7-9; clone size: NA; J gene: TRBJ2-1; D gene: NA; CDR3 protein: CASSLDTPRAGATQWNGQFF; CDR3 DNA: TGTGCCAGCAGCTTAGATACTCCTCGTGCGGGGGCTACCCAGTGGAATGGGCAGTTCTTC
V gene: TRBV2; clone size: NA; J gene: TRBJ2-2; D gene: TRBD1; CDR3 protein: CATTRGPFNTGELFF; CDR3 DNA: TGTGCCACCACAAGGGGGCCTTTCAACACCGGGGAGCTGTTTTTT
V gene: TRBV11-1; clone size: once; J gene: TRBJ2-2; D gene: NA; CDR3 protein: CASRPSLDIGKLFF; CDR3 DNA: TGTGCCAGCAGACCGAGCCTTGACATCGGTAAGCTGTTTTTT
V gene: TRBV6-1; clone size: many; J gene: TRBJ1-4; D gene: NA; CDR3 protein: CASTRGRANEKLFF; CDR3 DNA: TGTGCCAGTACCAGAGGCCGGGCTAATGAAAAACTGTTTTTT
V gene: TRBV28; clone size: NA; J gene: TRBJ1-2; D gene: NA; CDR3 protein: CANSFGLDWTNNYGYTF; CDR3 DNA: TGTGCCAACAGTTTTGGGCTGGACTGGACCAATAACTATGGCTACACCTTC
V gene: TRBV7-9; clone size: many; J gene: TRBJ1-4; D gene: NA; CDR3 protein: CASSLGYDEKLFF; CDR3 DNA: TGTGCCAGCAGCTTGGGATACGATGAAAAACTGTTTTTT
V gene: TRBV5-1; clone size: many; J gene: TRBJ2-3; D gene: TRBD2; CDR3 protein: CASSSRGGLAATDTQYF; CDR3 DNA: TGCGCCAGCAGCTCCCGAGGGGGACTAGCGGCCACAGATACGCAGTATTTT
V gene: TRBV10-3; clone size: many; J gene: TRBJ2-1; D gene: TRBD2; CDR3 protein: CAIRGTSGTQQFF; CDR3 DNA: TGTGCCATCAGGGGGACTAGCGGGACCCAGCAGTTCTTC
V gene: TRBV5-4; clone size: NA; J gene: TRBJ2-2; D gene: NA; CDR3 protein: CASSFPSTGELFF; CDR3 DNA: TGTGCCAGCAGCTTCCCTAGCACCGGGGAGCTTTTTTTT
V gene: TRBV2; clone size: NA; J gene: TRBJ2-5; D gene: TRBD2; CDR3 protein: CASSGSIAGETQNF; CDR3 DNA: TGTGCCAGCAGTGGGTCTATAGCGGGAGAGACCCAGAACTTC
V gene: TRBV5-1; clone size: many; J gene: TRBJ2-5; D gene: NA; CDR3 protein: CASSPNQETQYF; CDR3 DNA: TGCGCCAGCAGCCCCAACCAAGAGACCCAGTACTTC
V gene: TRBV6-5; clone size: NA; J gene: TRBJ1-1; D gene: TRBD1; CDR3 protein: CASKPRGQKNTEVFF; CDR3 DNA: TGTGCCAGCAAGCCCAGGGGGCAGAAGAACACTGAAGTTTTCTTT
V gene: TRBV11-3; clone size: NA; J gene: TRBJ2-7; D gene: NA; CDR3 protein: CASSPGTGGNHEQYF; CDR3 DNA: TGTGCCAGCAGCCCCGGGACGGGGGGCAACCACGAACAGTATTTC
V gene: TRBV6-5; clone size: NA; J gene: TRBJ1-2; D gene: TRBD1; CDR3 protein: CASTYRGVLSGYTF; CDR3 DNA: TGCGCCAGCACTTACAGGGGAGTATTGAGCGGCTACACCTTC
V gene: TRBV6-6; clone size: NA; J gene: TRBJ2-3; D gene: TRBD2; CDR3 protein: CASSSLAGETDTLYF; CDR3 DNA: TGTGCCAGCAGCAGTCTAGCGGGAGAAACAGATACGCTGTATTTT
V gene: TRBV11-2; clone size: NA; J gene: TRBJ2-2; D gene: TRBD2; CDR3 protein: CTSSLDSRLAVTGELFF; CDR3 DNA: TGTACTAGCAGCTTAGATAGTAGGCTAGCGGTCACCGGGGAGCTGTTTTTT
V gene: TRBV25-1; clone size: few; J gene: TRBJ2-5; D gene: NA; CDR3 protein: CASSESGGGRETQYF; CDR3 DNA: TGTGCCAGCAGTGAATCAGGAGGGGGCAGGGAGACCCAGTACTTC
V gene: TRBV6-4; clone size: NA; J gene: TRBJ2-3; D gene: TRBD2; CDR3 protein: CASRDRTAGEADTQYF; CDR3 DNA: TGTGCCAGCCGTGACAGAACAGCGGGAGAGGCAGATACGCAGTATTTT
V gene: TRBV4-1; clone size: NA; J gene: TRBJ1-4; D gene: NA; CDR3 protein: CVSSQGMRLADSNEKLFF; CDR3 DNA: TGCGTCAGCAGCCAAGGAATGAGGCTAGCGGACTCGAATGAAAAACTGTTTTTT
V gene: TRBV6-5; clone size: NA; J gene: TRBJ2-1; D gene: TRBD2; CDR3 protein: CVSGPPGLAVHNEQFF; CDR3 DNA: TGTGTCAGCGGTCCGCCGGGACTAGCGGTCCACAATGAGCAGTTCTTC
V gene: TRBV6-5; clone size: NA; J gene: TRBJ2-2; D gene: NA; CDR3 protein: CASSHSVGDTGELFF; CDR3 DNA: TGTGCCAGCAGTCACTCGGTAGGGGATACCGGGGAGCTGTTTTTC